A selection of T cell receptor beta chains follows, all from one sample in a study of blood T cell repertoires in COVID-19. Clones were read by immunoSEQ multiplex PCR, and TCRdb kept only the in-frame ones, dropping some. Of more than 200,000 clones listed, around 83% were seen once; the top ten hold more than 8%. The specimen was peripheral blood. These receptor sequences come from a woman aged 50 to 60 with acute or convalescent COVID-19. Each CDR3 is given with its conserved first and last residue. D genes are given only for firm matches. A clone size is listed for some rows: how often the clone was seen (once, few, many), or a class if it is expanded.

>once|-|TRBV2|TRBJ2-6
CATADPGAAGANVLTF
TGTGCCACAGCAGATCCCGGAGCCGCTGGGGCCAACGTCCTGACTTTC
>-|TRBD1|TRBV28|TRBJ1-2
CASSDRGRGYTF
TGTGCCAGCAGTGACAGGGGGCGGGGCTACACCTTC
>-|-|TRBV15|TRBJ2-1
CATRKASETSQFF
TGTGCCACCAGAAAAGCCAGCGAGACTTCTCAGTTCTTC
>-|TRBD2|TRBV28|TRBJ2-1
CASSSLAGSYNEQFF
TGTGCCAGCAGTTCTTTAGCGGGAAGCTACAATGAGCAGTTCTTC
>few|-|TRBV9|TRBJ1-2
CASSVGAGSYGYTF
TGTGCCAGCAGCGTAGGGGCAGGCAGCTATGGCTACACCTTC
>-|-|TRBV5-4|TRBJ2-1
CASSLWAGANNEQFF
TGTGCCAGCAGCTTGTGGGCAGGGGCCAACAATGAGCAGTTCTTC
>once|-|TRBV11-3|TRBJ2-3
CASSPGQIDTQYF
TGTGCCAGCAGCCCCGGACAGATAGATACGCAGTATTTT
>-|-|TRBV10-3|TRBJ2-7
CATMGGGSYEQYF
TGTGCCACGATGGGGGGTGGGTCCTACGAGCAGTACTTC
>once|-|TRBV5-6|TRBJ1-3
CASSLYTFVQGNGNTIYF
TGTGCCAGCAGCTTGTATACTTTCGTACAGGGAAATGGAAACACCATATATTTT
>-|-|TRBV27|TRBJ2-1
CASSSYPTREQFF
TGTGCCAGCAGTTCCTACCCTACCAGGGAGCAGTTCTTC
>-|-|TRBV2|TRBJ1-1
CASILKQSENTEAFF
TGTGCCAGCATCTTGAAACAGTCCGAGAACACTGAAGCTTTCTTT
>-|-|TRBV29-1|TRBJ1-1
CSANPGGSEAFF
TGCAGCGCCAACCCTGGGGGGTCTGAAGCTTTCTTT
>-|-|TRBV19|TRBJ1-4
CASSIVGGSSEKLFF
TGTGCCAGTAGTATAGTCGGGGGGAGCTCTGAAAAACTGTTTTTT
>many|-|TRBV11-2|TRBJ2-2
CASSPAERPSTGELFF
TGTGCCAGCAGCCCTGCCGAGCGACCGAGCACCGGGGAGCTGTTTTTT
>-|TRBD1|TRBV5-1|TRBJ1-4
CASSPQGPNEKLFF
TGCGCCAGCAGCCCACAGGGGCCTAATGAAAAACTGTTTTTT
>-|-|TRBV20-1|TRBJ2-7
CSACPDNEQYF
TGCAGTGCTTGTCCCGACAACGAGCAGTACTTC
>-|-|TRBV5-4|TRBJ1-1
CASSFGLDSTNTEAFF
TGTGCCAGCAGCTTTGGGCTGGACAGCACGAACACTGAAGCTTTCTTT
>once|TRBD1|TRBV29-1|TRBJ1-2
CSAHRPGQGFGYTF
TGCAGCGCCCACAGACCGGGACAGGGTTTTGGCTACACCTTC
>-|TRBD1|TRBV27|TRBJ1-5
CASSSYRGPQHF
TGTGCCAGCAGTTCTTACAGGGGGCCCCAGCATTTT
>-|TRBD1|TRBV19|TRBJ2-7
CASSIKGQGIYEQYF
TGTGCCAGTAGTATCAAAGGACAGGGGATCTACGAGCAGTACTTC
>-|-|TRBV24-1|TRBJ1-2
CATSDFSYGYTF
TGTGCCACCAGTGATTTTAGCTATGGCTACACCTTC
>-|-|TRBV14|TRBJ2-5
CASSQAGGAAQETQYF
TGTGCCAGCAGCCAAGCGGGGGGCGCAGCCCAAGAGACCCAGTACTTC
>-|-|TRBV10-1|TRBJ1-2
CASSEMAGNGYTF
TGCGCCAGCAGTGAGATGGCAGGGAATGGCTACACCTTC
>-|-|TRBV7-2|TRBJ2-5
CASMLAPNKETQYF
TGTGCCAGCATGCTAGCGCCAAATAAAGAGACCCAGTACTTC
>-|-|TRBV12-3/TRBV12-4|TRBJ1-2
CASSFMGAQGYTF
TGTGCCAGCAGTTTCATGGGGGCGCAGGGCTACACCTTC
>-|TRBD1|TRBV3-1/TRBV3-2|TRBJ2-3
CASSPRQGALTDTQYF
TGTGCCAGCAGCCCGAGACAGGGGGCCCTAACAGATACGCAGTATTTT
>-|-|TRBV28|TRBJ2-5
CASNKFPQEGETQYF
TGTGCCAGCAACAAGTTCCCCCAGGAGGGAGAGACCCAGTACTTC
>-|TRBD1|TRBV9|TRBJ1-1
CASSPQDRVQGGGTEAFF
TGTGCCAGCAGCCCACAGGACAGGGTACAGGGCGGTGGCACTGAAGCTTTCTTT
>-|TRBD1|TRBV7-2|TRBJ2-7
CASSPHRGRVYEQYF
TGTGCCAGCAGCCCCCACAGGGGCAGGGTATACGAGCAGTACTTC
>-|TRBD1|TRBV7-2|TRBJ1-1
CASSYIEGQGIAEAFF
TGTGCCAGCAGCTATATTGAGGGACAGGGGATAGCTGAAGCTTTCTTT
>-|-|TRBV24-1|TRBJ2-1
CATSDVTGWSSGSESYNEQFF
TGTGCCACCAGTGATGTGACAGGGTGGTCGAGCGGGAGTGAGTCCTACAATGAGCAGTTCTTC
>-|-|TRBV6-5|TRBJ1-1
CASRKTAQGNTEAFF
TGTGCCAGCAGGAAGACGGCCCAGGGGAACACTGAAGCTTTCTTT